Included here is one T cell receptor (beta chain) sequence, with context. This entry is derived from a study of OX40 agonist ivuxolimab in advanced cancers. Autoimmune disease history or systemic immunosuppression led to patients being barred. TCRdb's copy holds only in-frame clones and misses some; the assay was immunoSEQ multiplex PCR. In the table there are about 81,000 clones, approximately 85% of which are singletons. The CDR3 consists of 13 residues. The germline gives CDR1 MNHNS, CDR2 SASEGT. Trimming took off 4 bases at V and 5 bases at J, with 9 bases between the two ends. This sample comprised CD4+ or CD8+ T cells sorted from blood, obtained in a trial of the OX40 agonist ivuxolimab. The chain recombines TRBV6-1 with TRBJ1-5; D not resolved. The clonotype originates from an adult with an advanced solid tumor such as melanoma, head and neck, liver or kidney cancer. Written as DNA, the CDR3 is TGTGCCAGCAGTGGGGAGAGGGATCAGCCCCAGCATTTT. Translated: CASSGERDQPQHF.